The 20 T cell receptor beta chains below all came from one sample that was sequenced in a study of patients and donors after allogeneic stem cell transplantation. TCRdb itself ran the RT-PCR reads through MiXCR, one entry per CDR3 protein. In the table there are about a million distinct CDR3 sequences, about 20% of which are singletons. Input material: blood, either unsorted or a sorted T cell fraction (not recorded which). The receptors were sampled from a human donor who was either an allogeneic HSCT recipient or a stem cell or donor lymphocyte infusion donor (not recorded which). It is not recorded whose cells these are; they may come from a transplant donor.

In this sample, this clonotype turned up a few times. The genes are TRBV5-1 and TRBJ1-4; a weak D match, TRBD1 (6 bases). Germline V gene data show CDR1 as SGHRS and CDR2 as YFSETQ. Trimming stripped 3 bases from V and 1 base from J, with 10 bases between. CDR3 length: 15 amino acids. Here the CDR3 reads CASSWTQGTNEKLFF. The CDR3 DNA sequence: TGCGCCAGCAGCTGGACACAGGGAACTAATGAAAAACTGTTTTTT.

This clonotype was recorded a few times. V usage is TRBV7-6 and J usage is TRBJ2-7, with 9 bases identical to TRBD1. The CDR3 is made up of 15 amino acids. In germline, CDR1 is SGHVS, CDR2 FNYEAQ. After removal of 5 bases from V and 5 bases from J, the junction contained 10 bases not matched to a gene. CDR3 nucleotides: TGTGCCAGCAGCCCTGCCGGGACAGGGCTCAACGAGCAGTACTTC. This codes for CASSPAGTGLNEQYF.

This clonotype showed up many times. The chain uses TRBV5-1 and TRBJ1-5; no clear D. This CDR3 is built from 14 residues. V was cut by 0 bases and J by 6 bases, with 10 bases left in between. Looked up from germline, CDR1 is SGHRS and CDR2 is YFSETQ. The CDR3 nucleotides are TGCGCCAGCAGCTTGGTGGCAGATACTCAGCCCCAGCATTTT. Its protein product is CASSLVADTQPQHF.

The chain's CDR3 is CASRFNRGSSYEQYF. As DNA, the CDR3 is TGTGCCAGCAGGTTTAACAGGGGGAGCTCCTACGAGCAGTACTTC. The rearrangement uses TRBV2 and TRBJ2-7, with 8 nucleotides matching TRBD1. CDR1 and CDR2 from the germline V gene are SNHLY and FYNNEI. The CDR3 extends over 15 amino acids. V lost 6 bases, J lost 0 bases, and 7 bases stayed unmatched.

This clonotype has just a few counts. The chain combines TRBV9 with TRBJ2-6; D unresolved. The V end lost 0 bases, the J end lost 4 bases, and 5 bases lay between the germline ends. The germline V gene has CDR1 SGDLS and CDR2 YYNGEE. CDR3 size: 14 residues. The CDR3 here is CASSVGYGANVLTF. In DNA form, the CDR3 reads TGTGCCAGCAGCGTAGGGTACGGGGCCAACGTCCTGACTTTC.

Many counts were recorded for this clonotype. The gene calls are TRBV12-3 or TRBV12-4 and TRBJ2-2, with 8 positions matching TRBD2. This CDR3 region has 16 residues. Losses at the gene ends were 5 bases for V and 6 bases for J; bases not matched to a gene: 11. CDR3 in amino acids: CASSLSRGGYAGELFF. The DNA for the CDR3 is TGTGCCAGCAGTCTTTCCCGGGGGGGGTACGCCGGGGAGCTGTTTTTT.

This clonotype has just a few counts. The rearrangement uses TRBV30 and TRBJ2-4; 10 positions match TRBD1. Germline loops: CDR1 GTSNPN, CDR2 SVGIG (reference sequence). The trim removed 0 bases at V and 0 bases at J, leaving 11 bases unmatched. The CDR3 consists of 19 residues. The CDR3 is CAWSVDRGNNPLAKNIQYF. The CDR3 nucleotides read TGTGCCTGGAGTGTGGACAGGGGGAACAACCCACTAGCCAAAAACATTCAGTACTTC.

This rearrangement joins TRBV10-3 to TRBJ2-7, with D unresolved. Per germline, CDR1 ENHRY and CDR2 SYGVKD. V dropped 4 bases and J dropped 0 bases, with 13 bases sitting between them. The CDR3 contains 15 residues. The CDR3 spells CAISGLGQSSYEQYF. The CDR3 DNA sequence: TGTGCCATCAGTGGCCTCGGGCAGAGCTCCTACGAGCAGTACTTC.

This clonotype appeared many times. The rearrangement uses TRBV7-2 and TRBJ1-1; no definite D call. The CDR3 consists of 15 residues. The germline V and J ends were trimmed by 0 bases and 0 bases, with 8 bases remaining between them. Germline V gives CDR1 SGHTA, CDR2 FQGNSA. The CDR3 here is CASSLAFALNTEAFF. The CDR3 DNA reads TGTGCCAGCAGCTTAGCATTCGCCTTGAACACTGAAGCTTTCTTT.

The V gene is TRBV18, the J gene TRBJ2-1, with D unresolved. Germline assignment: CDR1 KGHSH and CDR2 LQKENI. The CDR3 spans 17 residues. Trimming left V 1 base short and J 0 bases short, with 13 bases between. CDR3 sequence reads: CASSPLPPLSSYNEQFF. CDR3 coding DNA: TGTGCCAGCTCACCACTACCCCCACTGAGCTCCTACAATGAGCAGTTCTTC.

The chain joins TRBV4-1 to TRBJ1-5; 11 bases line up with TRBD1. V was clipped by 1 base and J by 6 bases; unmatched bases: 8. In germline, CDR1 is MGHRA, CDR2 YSYEKL. The CDR3 totals 17 residues. The CDR3 DNA reads TGCGCCAGCAGCCAAGGGGCTAGGACAGGGGGCATTCAGCCCCAGCATTTT. Translating it yields CASSQGARTGGIQPQHF.

This clonotype has more than one count but fewer than ten. The chain couples TRBV7-9 to TRBJ2-1; TRBD1 aligns across 7 bases. The trim removed 1 base at V and 3 bases at J, leaving 9 bases unmatched. Germline V gene lookup returns CDR1 SEHNR and CDR2 FQNEAQ (reference sequence). There are 17 residues in the CDR3. The DNA of the CDR3 is TGTGCCAGCAGCTTAGGGGAAGGGGGCTGGGTCTACAATGAGCAGTTCTTC. Translated: CASSLGEGGWVYNEQFF.

This chain links TRBV24-1 with TRBJ1-2; 8 bases are a match to TRBD1. This CDR3 contains 12 residues. Trimming cost V 4 bases and J 8 bases; bases outside gene matches: 2. Germline V lookup: CDR1 KGHDR, CDR2 SFDVKD. CDR3 region: CATSEGQGGYTF. The CDR3 bases are TGTGCCACCAGTGAAGGACAGGGAGGCTACACCTTC.

The CDR3 protein is CAWSRVTNTEAFF. CDR3 nucleotides: TGTGCCTGGTCCCGGGTAACGAACACTGAAGCTTTCTTT. V usage is TRBV30 and J usage is TRBJ1-1, with no clear D. V shed 5 bases and J shed 1 base, with 11 bases lying between them. The CDR3 covers 13 residues. The germline V gene encodes CDR1 GTSNPN and CDR2 SVGIG (reference sequence).

The rearrangement uses TRBV7-2 and TRBJ2-7; tentative D call: TRBD2 (6 bases). Trimming pared 4 bases from V and 2 bases from J, leaving 15 bases between. This CDR3 is 15 amino acids long. Germline CDR1 is SGHTA and CDR2 is FQGNSA. This chain's CDR3 is CASSSSGLGAYEQYF. The CDR3 coding sequence is TGTGCCAGCAGCTCGTCGGGACTCGGAGCCTACGAGCAGTACTTC.

This clonotype was seen repeatedly, ten times or more. V and J are TRBV9 and TRBJ2-3; maybe TRBD2 (6 bases). Germline V gives CDR1 SGDLS, CDR2 YYNGEE. V was shortened by 0 bases and J by 1 base, with 12 bases between the two germline ends. The CDR3 loop spans 16 amino acids. The CDR3 bases are TGTGCCAGCAGCGTAGCGGTCGGGGAGGGCACAGATACGCAGTATTTT. Translated, it gives CASSVAVGEGTDTQYF.

This clonotype appeared many times. The genes are TRBV10-3 and TRBJ2-1; TRBD2 matches at 8 bases. Germline CDR1 reads ENHRY; CDR2 reads SYGVKD. The junction had 6 bases not matched to a gene; V was cut back by 6 bases and J by 2 bases. The CDR3 runs 15 residues. CDR3 sequence reads: CAIRGKAGAYNEQFF. DNA for the CDR3: TGTGCCATCAGGGGTAAAGCGGGAGCCTACAATGAGCAGTTCTTC.

This clonotype was seen more than once but under ten times. The V and J genes are TRBV5-1 and TRBJ1-4; D unclear. The length of the CDR3 is 14 residues. Trimming cost V 3 bases and J 2 bases, with 8 bases left between them. The V gene's germline CDR1 is SGHRS and CDR2 YFSETQ. The CDR3 here is CASSSGFTNEKLFF. CDR3 nucleotides: TGCGCCAGCAGCTCCGGATTTACTAATGAAAAACTGTTTTTT.

This clonotype was seen only a few times. The chain couples TRBV6-1 to TRBJ2-7; D call uncertain. V gave up 7 bases and J gave up 4 bases, with 17 bases separating them. Germline lookup yields CDR1 MNHNS and CDR2 SASEGT. The CDR3 is made up of 14 amino acids. This chain's CDR3 is CASTGAPQGYEQYF. The CDR3 DNA reads as TGTGCCAGCACAGGAGCCCCCCAAGGGTACGAGCAGTACTTC.

This clonotype was seen a few times. This chain links TRBV6-2 or TRBV6-3 with TRBJ1-2; D remains unclear. Germline V gene data show CDR1 as MNHEY and CDR2 as SVGEGT. Trimming took off 7 bases at V and 0 bases at J, with 9 bases between the two ends. This CDR3 is 13 amino acids long. The CDR3, as DNA: TGTGCCAGCACGGCAGAATCTAACTATGGCTACACCTTC. Translating gives CASTAESNYGYTF.